This T cell receptor (beta chain) was identified during a study of shared clonotypes between healthy human individuals. This clone was recorded once. Clones were sequenced by immunoSEQ multiplex PCR, and TCRdb holds only the in-frame ones, with some missing. The sample lists approximately 1,000,000 clones; around three quarters were seen once. The germline V gene encodes CDR1 SGHTA and CDR2 FQGTGA. The CDR3 sequence is 13 residues long. Trimming pared 6 bases from V and 4 bases from J, leaving 7 bases between. Sequencing input: memory CD4+ T cells from PBMCs. Indicated subset: CD45RA-negative fraction. The source is a man between 18 and 35 years old in good health. Some clones in this sample may be carry-over from other donors' samples. The rearrangement joins TRBV7-3 to TRBJ2-6; tentative D call: TRBD1 (5 bases). CDR3 sequence (DNA): TGTGCCAGCAGTCGGACAGGGGCCAACGTCCTGACTTTC. Protein: CASSRTGANVLTF. Full variable domain (rest looked up from reference TRBV7-3 and TRBJ2-6): GAGVSQTPSNKVTEKGKYVELRCDPISGHTALYWYRQSLGQGPEFLIYFQGTGAADDSGLPNDRFFAVRPEGSVSTLKIQRTERGDSAVYLCASSRTGANVLTFGAGSRLTVL.